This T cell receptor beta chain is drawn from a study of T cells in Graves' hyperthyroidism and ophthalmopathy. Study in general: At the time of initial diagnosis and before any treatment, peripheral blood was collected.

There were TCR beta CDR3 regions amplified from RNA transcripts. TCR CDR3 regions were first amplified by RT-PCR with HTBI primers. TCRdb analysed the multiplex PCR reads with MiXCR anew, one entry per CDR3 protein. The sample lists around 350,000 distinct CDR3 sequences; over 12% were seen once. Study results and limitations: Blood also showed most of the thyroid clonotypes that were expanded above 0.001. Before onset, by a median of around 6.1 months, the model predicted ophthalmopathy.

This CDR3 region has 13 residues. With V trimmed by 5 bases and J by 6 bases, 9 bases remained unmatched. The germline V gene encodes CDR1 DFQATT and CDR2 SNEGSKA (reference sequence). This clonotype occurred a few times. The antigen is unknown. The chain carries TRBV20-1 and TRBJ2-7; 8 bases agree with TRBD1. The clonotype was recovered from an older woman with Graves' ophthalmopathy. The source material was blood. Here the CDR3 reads CSASTGEVTEQYF. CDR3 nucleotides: TGCAGTGCTTCGACAGGGGAGGTAACCGAGCAGTACTTC.